This TCR beta chain was profiled in a study of OX40 agonist ivuxolimab in advanced cancers. The J segment lost 6 bases and the V segment lost 1 base, leaving 3 bases of the junction unmatched. This CDR3 is 14 amino acids long. CDR1 is MGHRA and CDR2 is YSYEKL in the germline V gene. The method was immunoSEQ multiplex PCR; TCRdb's version includes in-frame clones alone and lacks a portion of them. The data hold tens of thousands of clones, with roughly 80% observed a single time. The starting material was CD4+ or CD8+ T cells sorted from blood, obtained in a trial of the OX40 agonist ivuxolimab. The TCR sequence derives from an adult with an advanced solid tumor such as melanoma, head and neck, liver or kidney cancer. The chain employs TRBV4-1 and TRBJ2-4, with 7 bases aligning to TRBD2. CDR3 region: CASSQGGGPNIQYF. DNA for the CDR3: TGCGCCAGCAGCCAAGGGGGGGGACCAAACATTCAGTACTTC.